Below, 25 T cell receptor beta chains from the same sample are listed, as sequenced in a study of beta chain features in type 1 diabetes. Expressed TCRB transcripts were sequenced because the entire RNA isolate underwent reverse transcription. Repertoires were generated with immunoSEQ multiplex PCR, while TCRdb's copy carries only in-frame clones and drops some. Seen here are about 250,000 clones, approximately 14% observed once, and the top ten hold around 0.03%. Sequenced: naive CD4+ T cells from blood. Receptors were obtained from a woman aged 40 to 50 in good health.

This clone turned up a few times. The J gene is TRBJ2-7, the V gene TRBV4-2; 11 bases match TRBD1. The CDR3 is made up of 18 amino acids. CDR1 and CDR2 (germline): LGHNA, YNFKEQ. Germline trimming cut 0 bases from V and 4 bases from J; bases unmatched to any gene: 11. CDR3 nucleotide sequence: TGTGCCAGCAGCCAAGACCCCTCCGGGACAGGGGGTAGATACGAGCAGTACTTC. Protein: CASSQDPSGTGGRYEQYF.

This clone was seen a handful of times. The rearrangement uses TRBV9 and TRBJ1-1, with TRBD1 as a possible D gene (5 bases). The CDR3 runs 14 residues. CDR1 is SGDLS and CDR2 is YYNGEE in the germline V gene. Trimming removed 0 bases at V and 4 bases at J, with 10 bases between. The CDR3 bases are TGTGCCAGCAGCGTAGTAACGGGGGTCACTGAAGCTTTCTTT. Protein: CASSVVTGVTEAFF.

This clone was counted a few times. V is TRBV7-9 and J is TRBJ1-5, with a weak D call TRBD1 (5 bases). Trimming shortened V by 5 bases and J by 1 base, and 9 bases separated the two germline ends. Germline V gene lookup returns CDR1 SEHNR and CDR2 FQNEAQ (reference sequence). This CDR3 is built from 14 residues. In DNA form, the CDR3 reads TGTGCCAGCAGCCGGCGGGACAGCAATCAGCCCCAGCATTTT. This gives the protein CASSRRDSNQPQHF.

This clone was seen ten or more times. CDR3 DNA sequence: TGCAGCGTTGATGCCCAGGGAGGGAAAAACATTCAGTACTTC. Amino acid sequence: CSVDAQGGKNIQYF. The J gene is TRBJ2-4, the V gene TRBV29-1; 7 positions agree with TRBD2. Trimming took 3 bases from V and 4 from J; bases not matched to a gene: 6. Germline lookup yields CDR1 SQVTM and CDR2 ANQGSEA. The CDR3 covers 14 residues. The full variable domain, in which reference TRBV29-1 and TRBJ2-4 provide the parts outside the CDR3, is SAVISQKPSRDICQRGTSLTIQCQVDSQVTMMFWYRQQPGQSLTLIATANQGSEATYESGFVIDKFPISRPNLTFSTLTVSNMSPEDSSIYLCSVDAQGGKNIQYFGAGTRLSVL.

This clone was recorded a few times. The gene calls are TRBV5-1 and TRBJ2-2, with TRBD1 as a possible D gene (5 bases). CDR3 length equals 16 residues. Trimming shortened V by 4 bases and J by 0 bases, and 13 bases separated the two germline ends. CDR1 is SGHRS, CDR2 YFSETQ, per germline. CDR3 amino acids: CASSPQGYPNTGELFF. CDR3 coding DNA: TGCGCCAGCAGCCCCCAGGGATACCCGAACACCGGGGAGCTGTTTTTT.

The chain recombines TRBV5-1 with TRBJ1-2; 7 bases are shared with TRBD1. This CDR3 has 15 amino acids. Germline CDR1 and CDR2: SGHRS and YFSETQ. The J segment lost 7 bases and the V segment lost 4 bases, leaving 13 bases of the junction unmatched. The CDR3 is CASSGGTASPAGYTF. CDR3 coding DNA: TGCGCCAGCAGCGGGGGGACAGCGAGTCCGGCTGGCTACACCTTC.

J is TRBJ1-1 and V is TRBV5-1; TRBD1 matches 11 bases. CDR1 is SGHRS and CDR2 is YFSETQ in the germline V gene. The CDR3 sequence is 16 residues long. Trimming cost V 7 bases and J 6 bases; bases outside gene matches: 14. CDR3 in amino acids: CASGPGQGGLVAEAFF. Here the CDR3 DNA reads TGCGCCAGCGGACCGGGACAGGGGGGTCTTGTGGCTGAAGCTTTCTTT.

The CDR3 DNA reads as TGTGCCAGCAGCTTAGGAACCGGGACAGTGAACACTGAAGCTTTCTTT. Translated: CASSLGTGTVNTEAFF. The chain is built from TRBV7-9 and TRBJ1-1, with 7 bases lining up with TRBD1. Germline trimming cut 1 base from V and 0 bases from J; bases unmatched to any gene: 5. From germline, CDR1 is SEHNR and CDR2 FQNEAQ (reference sequence). This CDR3 has 16 residues.

This clone is a singleton in its sample. This rearrangement joins TRBV2 to TRBJ2-2; TRBD1 agrees at 11 bases. CDR3 length equals 19 residues. Losses at the gene ends were 8 bases for V and 0 bases for J; bases not matched to a gene: 14. Germline V CDR1 and CDR2: SNHLY, FYNNEI. CDR3 sequence: CASLRWRTGGATNTGELFF. CDR3 nucleotide sequence: TGTGCCAGCCTCCGATGGAGGACAGGGGGCGCGACGAACACCGGGGAGCTGTTTTTT.

The rearrangement links TRBV13 to TRBJ1-1; D might be TRBD1 (6 bases). Trimming pared 7 bases from V and 3 bases from J, leaving 15 bases between. The CDR3 is made up of 14 amino acids. Germline V gene sequence: CDR1 PRHDT, CDR2 FYEKMQ (reference sequence). CDR3 loop: CASTRTTGYTEAFF. CDR3 DNA: TGTGCCAGCACCCGCACGACAGGATACACTGAAGCTTTCTTT. Full variable domain (rest looked up from reference TRBV13 and TRBJ1-1): AAGVIQSPRHLIKEKRETATLKCYPIPRHDTVYWYQQGPGQDPQFLISFYEKMQSDKGSIPDRFSAQQFSDYHSELNMSSLELGDSALYFCASTRTTGYTEAFFGQGTRLTVV.

V and J are TRBV10-3 and TRBJ2-6; TRBD1 is a possible D gene (6 bases). This CDR3 has 16 residues. Germline CDR1 ENHRY, CDR2 SYGVKD. V was shortened by 6 bases and J by 2 bases, with 14 bases between the two germline ends. The CDR3 sequence is CAISASTGTGANVLTF. The CDR3 nucleotides read TGTGCCATCAGCGCCTCCACAGGGACTGGGGCCAACGTCCTGACTTTC.

This clone was found a few times. V gene TRBV5-4 combines with J gene TRBJ2-5; D possibly corresponds to TRBD1 (6 bases). The CDR3 spans 13 residues. Trimming pared 4 bases from V and 2 bases from J, leaving 9 bases between. Germline CDR1 reads SGHNT; CDR2 reads YYREEE (reference sequence). The CDR3 DNA reads TGTGCCAGCAGCCGAGGACAGCAAGAGACCCAGTACTTC. It is translated as CASSRGQQETQYF.

This sequence joins TRBV19 and TRBJ2-7, with D tentatively TRBD1 (5 bases). Germline values: CDR1 LNHDA, CDR2 SQIVND (reference sequence). The CDR3 contains 14 residues. V dropped 5 bases and J dropped 5 bases, with 16 bases sitting between them. The CDR3 loop reads CASSLRTPSDEQYF. The CDR3 bases are TGTGCCAGTAGTTTACGGACACCGTCCGACGAGCAGTACTTC.

This chain links TRBV6-1 with TRBJ2-3; D is possibly TRBD1 (6 bases). The CDR3 has 11 residues. Trimming shortened V by 5 bases and J by 12 bases, and 12 bases separated the two germline ends. CDR1 and CDR2 (germline): MNHNS, SASEGT. DNA of the CDR3: TGTGCCAGCAGTCGGACAGACTCCCAGTATTTT. This sequence encodes CASSRTDSQYF.

This clone was detected a few times. V usage is TRBV7-2 and J usage is TRBJ1-2; D is ambiguous. The CDR3 has 15 residues. Trimming cost V 1 base and J 0 bases, with 9 bases left between them. Germline lookup yields CDR1 SGHTA and CDR2 FQGNSA. The CDR3 spells CASSLELQANYGYTF. In DNA form, the CDR3 reads TGTGCCAGCAGCTTAGAACTGCAAGCTAACTATGGCTACACCTTC. Based on the CDR3 plus reference TRBV7-2 and TRBJ1-2, the full variable domain is GAGVSQSPSNKVTEKGKDVELRCDPISGHTALYWYRQSLGQGLEFLIYFQGNSAPDKSGLPSDRFSAERTGGSVSTLTIQRTQQEDSAVYLCASSLELQANYGYTFGSGTRLTVV.

This clone was observed a few times. The V gene is TRBV6-6, the J gene TRBJ2-2; the match to TRBD2 covers 7 bases. This CDR3 comprises 14 residues. The V gene's germline CDR1 is MNHNY and CDR2 SVGAGI (reference sequence). Germline trimming cut 8 bases from V and 4 bases from J; bases unmatched to any gene: 7. CDR3 nucleotides: TGTGCCAGCTCCGAGCGGGGTGGCACCGGGGAGCTGTTTTTT. Residues: CASSERGGTGELFF.

This clone was seen a handful of times. V and J are TRBV7-2 and TRBJ1-2, with a possible D match to TRBD1 (6 bases). The ends were cut back, 3 bases at V and 0 bases at J, with 17 bases in the middle. Germline V gene data show CDR1 as SGHTA and CDR2 as FQGNSA. This CDR3 has 17 residues. Here the CDR3 reads CASSFSGGPGANYGYTF. The CDR3 nucleotides read TGTGCCAGCAGCTTTTCGGGGGGCCCCGGAGCTAACTATGGCTACACCTTC. Complete variable domain (other parts from reference TRBV7-2 and TRBJ1-2): GAGVSQSPSNKVTEKGKDVELRCDPISGHTALYWYRQSLGQGLEFLIYFQGNSAPDKSGLPSDRFSAERTGGSVSTLTIQRTQQEDSAVYLCASSFSGGPGANYGYTFGSGTRLTVV.

The chain combines TRBV5-1 with TRBJ1-4, with TRBD1 matching over 9 bases. Unmatched junction bases numbered 5, after V lost 8 bases and J lost 6 bases. CDR1 and CDR2 from the germline V gene are SGHRS and YFSETQ. The CDR3 consists of 13 residues. The CDR3: CASRDREDEKLFF. Here the CDR3 DNA reads TGCGCCAGTAGGGACAGGGAGGATGAAAAACTGTTTTTT.

This rearrangement joins TRBV19 to TRBJ1-2, with 7 bases aligning to TRBD1. With 4 bases clipped from V and 6 bases from J, the junction kept 8 bases outside the gene matches. Looked up from germline, CDR1 is LNHDA and CDR2 is SQIVND (reference sequence). The CDR3 extends over 14 amino acids. In DNA form, the CDR3 reads TGTGCCAGTAGTACCTTCCGGACAGGAGATGGCTACACCTTC. Translation gives CASSTFRTGDGYTF.

In its sample, this clone was seen a few times. The genes are TRBV7-9 and TRBJ1-2, with D hard to call. The germline gives CDR1 SEHNR, CDR2 FQNEAQ (reference sequence). Trimming took 2 bases from V and 8 from J, leaving 18 bases between them. CDR3 length: 15 amino acids. The CDR3 nucleotides read TGTGCCAGCAGCTTATCTCGAGGGCTCCTAGGGGGCTACACCTTC. Its protein is CASSLSRGLLGGYTF.

The chain uses TRBV6-6 and TRBJ2-3; D is unclear. The CDR3 contains 14 residues. V dropped 0 bases and J dropped 1 base, with 5 bases sitting between them. Per germline, CDR1 MNHNY and CDR2 SVGAGI (reference sequence). DNA for the CDR3: TGTGCCAGCAGTTACTCTGCGGGCACAGATACGCAGTATTTT. It translates to CASSYSAGTDTQYF.

The gene calls are TRBV6-5 and TRBJ1-1, with D possibly matching TRBD1 (5 bases). Germline assignment: CDR1 MNHEY and CDR2 SVGAGI. V was pared by 5 bases and J by 0 bases, with 10 bases between. There are 14 residues in the CDR3. CDR3 loop: CASSERGLNTEAFF. In DNA form, the CDR3 reads TGTGCCAGCAGTGAAAGGGGATTGAACACTGAAGCTTTCTTT.

There are a few counts of this clone. The junction does not match germline at one end; this may be a read error. CDR3 bases: TGTGCTAGCAGCCGACTCTCGCCAGATACGCAGTATTTT. Protein: CASSRLSPDTQYF. This chain joins TRBV7-7 and TRBJ2-3; D gene ambiguous. Germline CDR1 SSHAT, CDR2 FNYEAQ (reference sequence). The CDR3 extends over 13 amino acids. Based on the CDR3 plus reference TRBV7-7 and TRBJ2-3, the full variable domain is GAGVSQSPRYKVTKRGQDVTLRCDPISSHATLYWYQQALGQGPEFLTYFNYEAQPDKSGLPSDRFSAERPEGSISTLTIQRTEQRDSAMYRCASSRLSPDTQYFGPGTRLTVL.

This clone has more than one count but fewer than ten. The chain uses TRBV12-5 and TRBJ1-3; D is possibly TRBD1 (5 bases). Looked up from germline, CDR1 is LGHNT and CDR2 is FRNRAP. This CDR3 region has 17 residues. Trimming stripped 0 bases from V and 3 bases from J, with 15 bases between. Here the CDR3 DNA reads TGTGCTAGTGGTTTGGTACGGGCAGGGAGGAATGGAAACACCATATATTTT. It encodes CASGLVRAGRNGNTIYF.

J is TRBJ2-4 and V is TRBV7-2; TRBD2 might be the D (5 bases). V lost 1 base to trimming and J lost 0 bases, with 10 bases between them. The germline CDR1 and CDR2 sequences are SGHTA and FQGNSA. The CDR3 runs to 16 residues. Here the CDR3 DNA reads TGTGCCAGCAGCTTAGGAGCGGCTTTAGCCAAAAACATTCAGTACTTC. Encoded protein: CASSLGAALAKNIQYF.